The source of this T cell receptor (beta chain) is a study of T cell changes during pregnancy in multiple sclerosis. This clone was detected only once. The CDR3 sequence is 17 residues long. Germline lookup yields CDR1 MNHEY and CDR2 SMNVEV (reference sequence). Trimming removed 6 bases at V and 1 base at J, with 21 bases between. Assay: immunoSEQ multiplex PCR; the TCRdb copy retains only in-frame clones and omits some. The data contain tens of thousands of clones, about 89% of them seen just once; the ten biggest clones take up more than 1.4%. The source was peripheral blood, collected in the second trimester of pregnancy. This clonotype originated in a female donor with multiple sclerosis, enrolled in a pregnancy study. The genes are TRBV27 and TRBJ1-2, with D perhaps TRBD1 (5 bases). This chain's CDR3 is CASSPVVRLGLNYGYTF. The CDR3 nucleotides are TGTGCCAGCAGCCCGGTTGTACGCCTGGGGCTTAACTATGGCTACACCTTC.